A selection of T cell receptor beta chains follows, all from one sample in a study of cytomegalovirus exposure and HLA in healthy donors. Clones were read by immunoSEQ multiplex PCR, and TCRdb kept only the in-frame ones, dropping some. The top ten hold approximately 1.3% of the sample, which has roughly 100,000 clones, nearly 80% seen once. Material for sequencing was PBMCs. The receptors here all came from a man younger than 40 in good health and CMV-seronegative. CDR3s include the opening cysteine and the closing phenylalanine or tryptophan. The D gene is left open where the match is weak. Clone size is shown for a subset of rows, as once, few, many or a class of expanded clone.

>TRBJ2-2|.|TRBD1|TRBV10-3
CAVQAGQGNTGELFF
TGTGCCGTGCAGGCGGGACAGGGTAACACCGGGGAGCTGTTTTTT
>TRBJ1-3|.|.|TRBV28
CASNLGAAAGNTIYF
TGTGCCAGCAATCTGGGGGCAGCCGCCGGGAACACCATATATTTT
>TRBJ1-1|.|TRBD1|TRBV10-3
CAISEGQGAGFGTEAFF
TGTGCCATCAGTGAAGGACAGGGGGCGGGTTTTGGAACTGAAGCTTTCTTT
>TRBJ1-2|once|.|TRBV6-5
CASSYRGSGYTF
TGTGCCAGCAGTTACAGGGGGAGCGGCTACACCTTC
>TRBJ1-3|.|TRBD1|TRBV18
CASSTKTGEGNTIYF
TGTGCCAGCTCAACTAAGACAGGGGAAGGAAACACCATATATTTT
>TRBJ2-5|.|TRBD2|TRBV6-5
CASTPGGNQETQYF
TGTGCCAGCACCCCCGGGGGGAATCAAGAGACCCAGTACTTC
>TRBJ1-5|.|.|TRBV19
CASSTGGTQGKANQPQHF
TGTGCCAGTAGTACCGGAGGGACCCAGGGTAAAGCGAATCAGCCCCAGCATTTT
>TRBJ1-6|few|.|TRBV10-2
CASRTDGLNSPLHF
TGCGCCAGCAGAACGGACGGACTGAATTCACCCCTCCACTTT
>TRBJ1-3|.|TRBD1|TRBV9
CASSTLQGPSSGNTIYF
TGTGCCAGCAGCACCTTACAGGGGCCTAGCTCTGGAAACACCATATATTTT
>TRBJ1-6|.|TRBD1|TRBV14
CASSQEMGQGALWASPLHF
TGTGCCAGCAGCCAAGAGATGGGACAGGGGGCGCTTTGGGCTTCACCCCTCCACTTT
>TRBJ1-1|.|TRBD1|TRBV5-4
CASSFRQGLTEAFF
TGTGCCAGCAGCTTCCGACAGGGCCTGACTGAAGCTTTCTTT
>TRBJ2-2|.|TRBD1|TRBV4-1
CASSQPLRTGSRELFF
TGCGCCAGCAGCCAACCTCTCAGGACAGGAAGCAGGGAGCTGTTTTTT
>TRBJ1-1|.|.|TRBV4-3
CASSPQGGAYTEAFF
TGCGCCAGCAGCCCTCAAGGTGGGGCGTACACTGAAGCTTTCTTT
>TRBJ2-5|once|TRBD2|TRBV7-9
CASSFGTSGGGETQYF
TGTGCCAGCAGCTTCGGGACTAGCGGGGGAGGAGAGACCCAGTACTTC
>TRBJ1-1|.|TRBD1|TRBV19
CASSLGQGNTEAFF
TGTGCCAGTAGTCTCGGACAGGGCAACACTGAAGCTTTCTTT
>TRBJ1-5|.|TRBD1|TRBV7-2
CASSSAPGQGKPQHF
TGTGCCAGCAGTTCCGCGCCGGGACAGGGGAAGCCCCAGCATTTT
>TRBJ2-3|.|TRBD1|TRBV13
CASSLAIGGQGTDTQYF
TGTGCCAGCAGCTTAGCCATAGGGGGACAGGGCACAGATACGCAGTATTTT
>TRBJ2-5|.|TRBD2|TRBV5-4
CASSSGLAGLAETQYF
TGTGCCAGCAGCTCCGGACTAGCGGGACTTGCAGAGACCCAGTACTTC
>TRBJ2-1|.|TRBD2|TRBV18
CASSPSAGGRMYNEQFF
TGTGCCAGCTCACCATCGGCGGGAGGGCGTATGTACAATGAGCAGTTCTTC
>TRBJ2-3|.|.|TRBV29-1
CSVSLGPVGTDTQYF
TGCAGCGTTAGTTTGGGCCCTGTGGGCACAGATACGCAGTATTTT
>TRBJ1-2|.|TRBD1|TRBV4-1
CASDRETGSRYGYTF
TGCGCCAGCGACCGAGAGACAGGGAGCCGCTATGGCTACACCTTC
>TRBJ2-1|.|TRBD2|TRBV27
CASSAIWTSYNEQFF
TGTGCCAGCAGTGCCATCTGGACTAGCTACAATGAGCAGTTCTTC
>TRBJ2-7|.|TRBD2|TRBV6-4
CASSDSRTSGERYEQYF
TGTGCCAGCAGTGACTCCCGGACTAGCGGGGAGCGGTACGAGCAGTACTTC
>TRBJ2-7|.|.|TRBV7-9
CASSLPGSYEQYF
TGTGCCAGCAGCTTACCAGGGTCCTACGAGCAGTACTTC
>TRBJ1-2|.|.|TRBV21-1
CASSKGTDYYGYTF
TGTGCCAGCAGCAAGGGGACAGACTACTATGGCTACACCTTC
>TRBJ2-7|.|.|TRBV13
CASSPSSYEQYF
TGTGCCAGCAGCCCTAGCTCCTACGAGCAGTACTTC
>TRBJ2-1|.|TRBD2|TRBV29-1
CSLNPQREGLSYNEQFF
TGCAGCCTCAACCCGCAGCGGGAGGGCCTCTCCTACAATGAGCAGTTCTTC
>TRBJ1-4|once|.|TRBV5-3
CARSLAGSRNEKLFF
TGTGCCAGAAGCTTGGCAGGCAGTAGGAATGAAAAACTGTTTTTT
>TRBJ2-1|.|TRBD2|TRBV4-1
CASSQKDQAGIKFNEQFF
TGCGCCAGCAGCCAGAAGGACCAAGCGGGAATTAAATTCAATGAGCAGTTCTTC
>TRBJ1-1|.|.|TRBV4-1
CASSQAIPGAEAFF
TGCGCCAGCAGCCAAGCCATCCCGGGTGCTGAAGCTTTCTTT
>TRBJ2-7|few|TRBD1|TRBV7-9
CASSKGTDYEQYF
TGTGCCAGCAGCAAGGGGACAGACTACGAGCAGTACTTC
>TRBJ2-7|.|TRBD1|TRBV5-1
CASSLTGVGYEQYF
TGCGCCAGCAGCTTGACAGGGGTCGGGTACGAGCAGTACTTC
>TRBJ2-5|.|TRBD2|TRBV14
CASSRRLGLGPFQETQYF
TGTGCCAGCAGCCGCCGACTAGGACTAGGGCCGTTCCAAGAGACCCAGTACTTC
>TRBJ1-1|.|.|TRBV9
CASSGPSDYTEAFF
TGTGCCAGCAGCGGCCCCTCGGACTACACTGAAGCTTTCTTT
>TRBJ2-7|.|TRBD1|TRBV5-6
CASTLPGGSYEQYF
TGTGCCAGCACCCTGCCAGGGGGCTCCTACGAGCAGTACTTC
>TRBJ1-5|.|TRBD1|TRBV5-4
CASSRGQDSNQPQHF
TGTGCCAGCAGCAGGGGACAGGATAGCAATCAGCCCCAGCATTTT
>TRBJ2-5|.|.|TRBV5-4
CASRSDSGTQYF
TGTGCCAGCAGATCAGACTCCGGGACCCAGTACTTC